This TCR beta chain was captured by sequencing in a study of shared clonotypes between healthy human individuals (dated by TCRdb to the early 2020s). Regarding the study in general: The cohort comprised a couple of women and a few men aged 18 to 49 years. For each donor, CD4 naive and CD4 memory were each given three plates, CD8 naive was given two plates, and CD8 memory was given one plate. To estimate repertoire size and how much clonotypes are shared between individuals, the study performed deep sequencing of blood TCR repertoires from roughly five healthy adults. Libraries were prepared and TCR repertoires were sequenced by different laboratories using diverse techniques, in order to increase sequencing depth and limit assay-specific biases. Leukapheresis yielded between about 0.9 and 8.9 billion PBMCs per donor. The paper's findings and limits, for the study overall: Around 5.4% of naive CD4, 3.5% of naive CD8, 2% to 2.5% of memory CD4, and about 0.4% of memory CD8 clonotypes were shared across several donors. Naive subsets generally had larger estimated clonotype richness than memory subsets. Based on pairwise subsampling, the degree of clonotype sharing among donors was expected to be affected by sequencing depth. The genetic and exposure-history diversity represented was limited by the small number of donors. Incomplete sequencing was indicated by rarefaction of sorted-subset datasets, despite the large sequencing depth. Compared with non-shared clonotypes, clonotypes shared by all four sorted-subset donors had higher generation probabilities. Only blood was sampled, and tissue TCR repertoires likely differ from those in blood.

TCR CDR3 regions were amplified from genomic DNA by multiplex PCR using the deep immunoSEQ assay. Genomic DNA extracted from each cell subset was distributed evenly over all wells of several immunoSEQ 96-well plates, and each plate served as one replicate. For sorted subsets, roughly 190 ng of genomic DNA, equivalent to roughly 33,000 T cell genomes, went into each replicate PCR. The purified libraries were quantified using a Qubit 3.0 fluorometer, sized with a Bioanalyzer 2100, and then quantified again using the KAPA Library Quantification kit. A separate single-read 150-cycle Illumina NextSeq 550 flow cell was used to sequence each immunoSEQ 96-well plate. The original methods were these. The immunoSEQ output contained only junctional sequences without quality scores, so filtering could not match that applied to full-length reads. To assign V/J genes and CDR3, sequences were annotated against IMGT germline references using PyIR, a Python wrapper for IgBLAST v1.9. Reads were removed for weak V/J assignments (E-value above 1e-6), missing CDR3, stop codons, out-of-frame junctions, or ambiguous translated residues. V3J clonotypes were defined as sequences sharing the same inferred V gene, J gene, and CDR3 amino acid sequence. Percentage overlap between repertoires was computed as shared unique clonotypes divided by the size of the smaller repertoire. RTK rarefaction, the Chao1 estimator, and Recon v2.1 estimates of unobserved clonotypes were used to assess repertoire richness. OLGA was used to compute generation probabilities for all TCRbeta clonotypes that the gDNA method yielded from a few donors. The immuneACCESS repertoire file appears here via TCRdb, limited to in-frame rearrangements. These files lack a portion of the clones; in checked studies, under half of the deficit traces to unresolved V genes, and the cause of the others is not known. D and trimming come from the DNA, and the V and J calls and clone size come from that table. For this sample the table gives about 2.2 million clones, of which under 95% were detected only once. More than 1.5% of the sample lies in the top ten.

About this clone: The antigen it binds to is not known. No much larger clone is present one base from it, and per-base qualities are unavailable.

Trimming removed 3 bases from V and 4 bases from J; the gene matches leave 4 bases unexplained. Reading the germline V gene gives CDR1 SGHDT and CDR2 YYEEEE. The CDR3 runs 15 residues from the cysteine to the phenylalanine. The entry retains the CDR3 DNA only, 45 bases that are in frame from base 1. For the CD8 naive samples, CD45RO-negative cells were positively selected for CCR7, yielding a CD45RA+CCR7+ population from which TemRA cells were excluded. Healthy HIV-negative adults with no recently reported acute infections or vaccinations were included as donors. All donors were Caucasian adults living in Nashville, Tennessee, USA. After blood collection by leukapheresis, PBMCs were isolated using Ficoll-Histopaque density gradient centrifugation and then cryopreserved in the vapor phase of liquid nitrogen. Analytical flow cytometry was used to check the purity and quantity of every magnetically sorted T cell population. Genomic DNA was isolated from each sorted fraction and quantified by UV absorbance on a Nanodrop 2000c.

The sequence links TRBV5-6 to TRBJ2-3; 11 central bases correspond to TRBD1. The origin of this receptor is a man aged 18 to 30 in good health. Some clones in this sample may be carry-over from other donors' samples. Sample: naive CD8+ T cells from PBMCs. Sample cell subset or site, as interpreted from the label and publication: CD45RA+CCR7+. The CDR3 region has the sequence CASSWDRGRADTQYF. The DNA sequence follows: TGTGCCAGCAGCTGGGACAGGGGGAGGGCAGATACGCAGTATTTT.